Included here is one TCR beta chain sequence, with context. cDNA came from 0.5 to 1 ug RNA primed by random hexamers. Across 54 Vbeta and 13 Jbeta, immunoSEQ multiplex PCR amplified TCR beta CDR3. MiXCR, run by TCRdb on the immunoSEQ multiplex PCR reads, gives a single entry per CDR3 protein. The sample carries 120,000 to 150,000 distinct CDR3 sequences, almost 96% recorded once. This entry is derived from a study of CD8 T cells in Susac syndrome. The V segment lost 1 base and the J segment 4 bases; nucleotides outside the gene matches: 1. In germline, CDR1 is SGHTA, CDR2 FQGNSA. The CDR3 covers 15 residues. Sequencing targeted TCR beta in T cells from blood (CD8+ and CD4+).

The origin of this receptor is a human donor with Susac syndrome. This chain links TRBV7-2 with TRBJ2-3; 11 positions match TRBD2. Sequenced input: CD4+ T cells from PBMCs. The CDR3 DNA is TGTGCCAGCAGCTTAGTAGCGGGGGGGTCAGATACGCAGTATTTT. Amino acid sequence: CASSLVAGGSDTQYF.